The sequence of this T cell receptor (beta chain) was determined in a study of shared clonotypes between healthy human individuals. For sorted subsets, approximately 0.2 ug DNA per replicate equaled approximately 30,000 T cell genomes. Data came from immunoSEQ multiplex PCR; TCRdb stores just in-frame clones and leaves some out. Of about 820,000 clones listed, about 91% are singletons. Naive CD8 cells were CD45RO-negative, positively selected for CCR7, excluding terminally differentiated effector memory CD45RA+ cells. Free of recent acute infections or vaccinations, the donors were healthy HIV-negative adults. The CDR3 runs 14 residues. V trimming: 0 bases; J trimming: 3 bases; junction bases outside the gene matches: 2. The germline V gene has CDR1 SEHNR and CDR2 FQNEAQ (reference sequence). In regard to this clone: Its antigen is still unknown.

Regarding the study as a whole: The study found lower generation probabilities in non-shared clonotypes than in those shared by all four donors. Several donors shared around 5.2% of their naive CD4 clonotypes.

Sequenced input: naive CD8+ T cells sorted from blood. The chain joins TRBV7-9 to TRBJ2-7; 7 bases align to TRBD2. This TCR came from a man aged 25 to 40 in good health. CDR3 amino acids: CASSLAGGDYEQYF. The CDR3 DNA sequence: TGTGCCAGCAGCTTAGCGGGAGGGGACTACGAGCAGTACTTC.